The 28 T cell receptor beta chains below were found in one sample sequenced in a study of CD8 T cell repertoires and HIV-1 epitope variants. These receptors have no known antigen. Assay used: immunoSEQ multiplex PCR; TCRdb lists only in-frame clones, some missing. The sample carries 5,000 to 6,500 clones, about 63% recorded once. The sample taken for sequencing was cultured CD8+ T cells derived from PBMCs. The origin of the receptors is a male donor with HIV.

This rearrangement joins TRBV6-5 to TRBJ2-7; D is undetermined. With 4 bases removed from V and 6 bases from J, the gap between germline ends came to 13 bases. CDR3 length: 13 amino acids. Germline values: CDR1 MNHEY, CDR2 SVGAGI. CDR3 sequence (DNA): TGTGCCAGCAGTTTGGCCTGGACGGGCGAGCAGTACTTC. Translating gives CASSLAWTGEQYF.

The V call is TRBV19, the J call TRBJ2-6; D uncertain. The CDR3 consists of 17 residues. Trimming took off 1 base at V and 2 bases at J, with 12 bases between the two ends. Germline V lookup: CDR1 LNHDA, CDR2 SQIVND (reference sequence). The CDR3 coding sequence is TGTGCCAGTAGTATAGGCCACCTGGAAGCTGGGGCCAACGTCCTGACTTTC. This encodes CASSIGHLEAGANVLTF.

This chain joins TRBV5-3 and TRBJ2-1, with no clear D. TRBV5-3 is an ORF for which the function is uncertain. Trimming removed 2 bases at V and 1 base at J, with 19 bases between. CDR3 length: 18 amino acids. CDR3 amino acids: CARSLVFGWFVSYNEQFF. The CDR3 DNA reads TGTGCCAGAAGCTTAGTCTTCGGGTGGTTTGTTTCCTACAATGAGCAGTTCTTC.

CDR3 nucleotides: TGCGCCAGCAGCACCGGGACTAGCGTCGGGGAGCTGTTTTTT. It yields the protein CASSTGTSVGELFF. The rearrangement uses TRBV5-1 and TRBJ2-2; 10 positions match TRBD2. The CDR3 runs 14 residues. CDR1 is SGHRS and CDR2 is YFSETQ in the germline V gene. V was pared by 4 bases and J by 7 bases, with 4 bases of the junction left unmatched. Drawing the rest from reference TRBV5-1 and TRBJ2-2, the complete variable domain is KAGVTQTPRYLIKTRGQQVTLSCSPISGHRSVSWYQQTPGQGLQFLFEYFSETQRNKGNFPGRFSGRQFSNSRSEMNVSTLELGDSALYLCASSTGTSVGELFFGEGSRLTVL.

The rearrangement joins TRBV28 to TRBJ2-7; tentatively, D is TRBD2 (5 bases). Trimming took 5 bases from V and 2 from J, leaving 10 bases between them. The CDR3 sequence is 13 residues long. Germline CDR1 is MDHEN and CDR2 is SYDVKM. This CDR3 reads CASSGLVTYEQYF. CDR3 bases: TGTGCCAGCAGTGGACTCGTAACCTACGAGCAGTACTTC.

This clone occurred a few times. This chain uses TRBV27 with TRBJ1-5; D uncertain. The length of the CDR3 is 17 residues. CDR1 is MNHEY, CDR2 SMNVEV, per germline (reference sequence). With 6 bases removed from V and 5 bases from J, the gap between germline ends came to 23 bases. The CDR3 coding sequence is TGTGCCAGCAGCGTCGTTTGGGCTCCCGATCGATATCAGCCCCAGCATTTT. It specifies CASSVVWAPDRYQPQHF.

The chain couples TRBV4-3 to TRBJ2-1, with a weak D call TRBD1 (6 bases). Germline V gene sequence: CDR1 LGHNA, CDR2 YSLEER. The CDR3 length is 14 residues. Between the trimmed V and J ends, which lost 0 bases and 7 bases, there was a span of 10 bases. The CDR3, as DNA: TGCGCCAGCAGCCAAGATTCAGGGGCAAATGAGCAGTTCTTC. Translating it yields CASSQDSGANEQFF.

The rearrangement joins TRBV28 to TRBJ1-1; the D gene is possibly TRBD1 (5 bases). Trimming shortened V by 6 bases and J by 5 bases, and 16 bases separated the two germline ends. CDR3 size: 14 residues. Germline V gives CDR1 MDHEN, CDR2 SYDVKM. Here the CDR3 DNA reads TGTGCCAGCAGCCGACATAGCAGGGAAACTGAAGCTTTCTTT. Translating it yields CASSRHSRETEAFF.

V is TRBV2 and J is TRBJ2-5; TRBD2 agrees at 7 bases. V was clipped by 7 bases and J by 3 bases; unmatched bases: 8. From germline, CDR1 is SNHLY and CDR2 FYNNEI. This CDR3 contains 14 residues. CDR3 bases: TGTGCCAGCACCAAAGGGACTACAAAAGAGACCCAGTACTTC. It is translated as CASTKGTTKETQYF.

V is TRBV15 and J is TRBJ2-2; 7 positions match TRBD2. Germline loops: CDR1 LNHNV, CDR2 YYDKDF (reference sequence). The length of the CDR3 is 17 residues. With V trimmed by 3 bases and J by 2 bases, 9 bases remained unmatched. CDR3 protein: CATSRKAGPYNTGELFF. CDR3 nucleotides: TGTGCCACCAGCAGGAAAGCGGGACCTTACAACACCGGGGAGCTGTTTTTT.

The rearrangement uses TRBV28 and TRBJ1-1; TRBD1 matches at 8 bases. With 6 bases clipped from V and 4 bases from J, the junction kept 4 bases outside the gene matches. Germline V CDR1 and CDR2: MDHEN, SYDVKM. The CDR3 is 13 amino acids. This chain's CDR3 is CASRWTGPTEAFF. The CDR3 nucleotides read TGTGCCAGCAGGTGGACAGGGCCCACTGAAGCTTTCTTT. Supplemented by reference TRBV28 and TRBJ1-1, the full variable domain reads DVKVTQSSRYLVKRTGEKVFLECVQDMDHENMFWYRQDPGLGLRLIYFSYDVKMKEKGDIPEGYSVSREKKERFSLILESASTNQTSMYLCASRWTGPTEAFFGQGTRLTVV.

The chain combines TRBV5-1 with TRBJ2-7; D might be TRBD1 or TRBD2, each matching 5 bases. The CDR3 is 12 amino acids. Germline V lookup: CDR1 SGHRS, CDR2 YFSETQ. Trimming left V 3 bases short and J 1 base short, with 5 bases between. The CDR3 region has the DNA TGCGCCAGCAGCTGGGGGTCCTACGAGCAGTACTTC. This codes for CASSWGSYEQYF.

This clone has a handful of counts. The V and J genes are TRBV5-4 and TRBJ2-1, with D perhaps matching TRBD1 or TRBD2 (5 bases each). The CDR3 consists of 17 residues. Germline V CDR1 and CDR2: SGHNT, YYREEE (reference sequence). Trimming removed 4 bases from V and 5 bases from J, with 22 bases in between. CDR3 nucleotides: TGTGCCAGCAGCCCCCAGGGTGGACTCCCCGCCGACAATGAGCAGTTCTTC. Translation: CASSPQGGLPADNEQFF. The full variable domain, rest sourced from reference TRBV5-4 and TRBJ2-1, is ETGVTQSPTHLIKTRGQQVTLRCSSQSGHNTVSWYQQALGQGPQFIFQYYREEENGRGNFPPRFSGLQFPNYSSELNVNALELDDSALYLCASSPQGGLPADNEQFFGPGTRLTVL.

The V and J genes are TRBV5-1 and TRBJ1-4, with 7 bases that match TRBD1. Losses at the gene ends were 3 bases for V and 7 bases for J; bases not matched to a gene: 6. The CDR3 has 14 residues. Germline CDR1 reads SGHRS; CDR2 reads YFSETQ. DNA for the CDR3: TGCGCCAGCAGCTGGAGGGGGCTCGGTGAAAAACTGTTTTTT. Protein sequence: CASSWRGLGEKLFF.

This clone was seen a single time. The rearrangement links TRBV7-9 to TRBJ1-1; D is ambiguous. The CDR3 has 13 residues. Trimming cost V 5 bases and J 6 bases, with 13 bases left between them. CDR1 and CDR2 from the germline V gene are SEHNR and FQNEAQ (reference sequence). The CDR3: CASSRTVSPEAFF. The CDR3 coding sequence is TGTGCCAGCAGCCGTACAGTTAGCCCTGAAGCTTTCTTT.

V is TRBV28 and J is TRBJ2-1; 9 bases are shared with TRBD1. The length of the CDR3 is 16 residues. Germline values: CDR1 MDHEN, CDR2 SYDVKM. V trimming: 8 bases; J trimming: 8 bases; junction bases outside the gene matches: 16. The CDR3: CASSPTGGQGWDEQFF. CDR3 nucleotides: TGTGCCAGCTCCCCTACGGGGGGACAGGGATGGGATGAGCAGTTCTTC.

Only a few counts were recorded for this clone. This chain connects TRBV10-3 to TRBJ1-1; D gene uncertain. The CDR3 consists of 12 residues. The V end was cut by 7 bases, the J end by 0 bases, with 6 bases between. Germline CDR1 reads ENHRY; CDR2 reads SYGVKD. CDR3 nucleotide sequence: TGTGCCATCAATTCCGTGAACACTGAAGCTTTCTTT. Its translation is CAINSVNTEAFF.

The V call is TRBV28, the J call TRBJ2-1; D perhaps matches TRBD2 (7 bases). Trimming stripped 4 bases from V and 2 bases from J, with 18 bases between. This CDR3 spans 17 amino acids. Per germline, CDR1 MDHEN and CDR2 SYDVKM. DNA of the CDR3: TGTGCCAGCAGTTGGGAGGGGGGTAGCGGTCCCTACAATGAGCAGTTCTTC. It is translated as CASSWEGGSGPYNEQFF.

The CDR3 DNA is TGTGCCAGCAGCTTAGGGTCGGGGGGCACAGATACGCAGTATTTT. This translates into CASSLGSGGTDTQYF. V is TRBV11-2 and J is TRBJ2-3; D perhaps matches TRBD2 (6 bases). The germline gives CDR1 SGHAT, CDR2 FQNNGV. Trimming left V 1 base short and J 1 base short, with 9 bases between. The CDR3 consists of 15 residues.

With regard to this clone: At one boundary the junction diverges from the germline segment, which might be a read error. At the DNA level, this CDR3 is encoded by other sequences in the same sample as well. The gene calls are TRBV27 and TRBJ2-1; possibly TRBD2 for D (5 bases). This CDR3 is 16 amino acids long. CDR1 MNHEY and CDR2 SMNVEV come from the germline V gene (reference sequence). DNA of the CDR3: TGTGCCAGTAGTTTAGGGCTAGCCACAGCACAGAATGAGCAGTTCTTC. It encodes CASSLGLATAQNEQFF.

The chain has TRBV11-2 and TRBJ2-5; unclear D gene. The CDR3 is 12 amino acids. Trimming stripped 6 bases from V and 3 bases from J, with 8 bases between. CDR1 is SGHAT and CDR2 is FQNNGV in the germline V gene. The CDR3 sequence is CASSAREETQYF. The DNA of the CDR3 is TGTGCCAGCAGTGCCCGGGAAGAGACCCAGTACTTC.

This clone was seen more than once but under ten times. The J gene is TRBJ2-7, the V gene TRBV28; 9 bases align to TRBD1. Germline trimming cut 2 bases from V and 3 bases from J; bases unmatched to any gene: 5. Germline V gene lookup returns CDR1 MDHEN and CDR2 SYDVKM. The CDR3 is made up of 15 amino acids. The CDR3 is CASSLRTGADYEQYF. CDR3 DNA sequence: TGTGCCAGCAGTTTAAGGACAGGGGCGGACTACGAGCAGTACTTC.

The chain employs TRBV5-6 and TRBJ1-2; D is possibly TRBD1 (5 bases). Germline values: CDR1 SGHDT, CDR2 YYEEEE. This CDR3 comprises 14 residues. V was trimmed by 2 bases and J by 7 bases, leaving 15 bases between them. The CDR3 loop is CASSFQGTVRGYTF. CDR3 sequence (DNA): TGTGCCAGCAGCTTTCAGGGTACCGTGCGTGGCTACACCTTC.

CDR3 bases: TGTGCCAGCAGGGGCCAGGGGCAGGTGGGAGAGACCCAGTACTTC. Translating it yields CASRGQGQVGETQYF. This chain joins TRBV2 and TRBJ2-5; maybe TRBD1 (6 bases). The V and J ends lost 6 bases and 4 bases respectively, with 18 bases between them. Per the germline V gene, CDR1 is SNHLY and CDR2 is FYNNEI. There are 15 residues in the CDR3.

The CDR3 coding sequence is TGCAGCGCGGCAGGGGAGGTCGGGGAGCTGTTTTTT. This translates into CSAAGEVGELFF. The gene calls are TRBV29-1 and TRBJ2-2; D possibly uses TRBD1 or TRBD2 (6 bases each). The CDR3 contains 12 residues. The V gene's germline CDR1 is SQVTM and CDR2 ANQGSEA. Trimming removed 7 bases at V and 7 bases at J, with 13 bases between.

The rearrangement uses TRBV2 and TRBJ1-2, with D maybe TRBD1 (5 bases). The CDR3 extends over 15 amino acids. Trimming took off 4 bases at V and 4 bases at J, with 16 bases between the two ends. Germline V gene lookup returns CDR1 SNHLY and CDR2 FYNNEI. The CDR3 spells CASSAGTAGGYGYTF. CDR3 DNA sequence: TGTGCCAGCAGTGCAGGGACCGCCGGGGGCTATGGCTACACCTTC.

The CDR3 nucleotides are TGTGCCAGCAGCTTAGAGGACCAGTACTTC. Translation gives CASSLEDQYF. The genes are TRBV7-8 and TRBJ2-5; D ambiguous. Trimming shortened V by 1 base and J by 10 bases, and 4 bases separated the two germline ends. CDR3 size: 10 residues. Germline loops: CDR1 SGHVS, CDR2 FQNEAQ.

The chain recombines TRBV28 with TRBJ1-1; the match to TRBD1 covers 7 bases. The CDR3 is 14 residues long. V gave up 8 bases and J gave up 3 bases; unmatched junction bases: 9. CDR1 and CDR2 (germline): MDHEN, SYDVKM. The CDR3 loop reads CASAIQGGDTEAFF. CDR3 bases: TGTGCCAGCGCCATCCAGGGGGGAGACACTGAAGCTTTCTTT.